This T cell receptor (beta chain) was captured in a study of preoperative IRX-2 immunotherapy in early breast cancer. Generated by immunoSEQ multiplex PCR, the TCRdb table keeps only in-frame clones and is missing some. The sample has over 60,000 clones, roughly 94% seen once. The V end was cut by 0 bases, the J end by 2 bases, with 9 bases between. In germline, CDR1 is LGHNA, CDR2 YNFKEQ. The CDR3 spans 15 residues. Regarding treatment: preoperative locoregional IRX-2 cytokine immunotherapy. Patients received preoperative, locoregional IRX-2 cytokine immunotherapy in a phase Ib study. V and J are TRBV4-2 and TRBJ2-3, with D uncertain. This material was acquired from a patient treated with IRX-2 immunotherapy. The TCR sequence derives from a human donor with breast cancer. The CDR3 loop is CASSQDRYHTDTQYF. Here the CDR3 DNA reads TGTGCCAGCAGCCAAGATCGCTACCACACAGATACGCAGTATTTT.